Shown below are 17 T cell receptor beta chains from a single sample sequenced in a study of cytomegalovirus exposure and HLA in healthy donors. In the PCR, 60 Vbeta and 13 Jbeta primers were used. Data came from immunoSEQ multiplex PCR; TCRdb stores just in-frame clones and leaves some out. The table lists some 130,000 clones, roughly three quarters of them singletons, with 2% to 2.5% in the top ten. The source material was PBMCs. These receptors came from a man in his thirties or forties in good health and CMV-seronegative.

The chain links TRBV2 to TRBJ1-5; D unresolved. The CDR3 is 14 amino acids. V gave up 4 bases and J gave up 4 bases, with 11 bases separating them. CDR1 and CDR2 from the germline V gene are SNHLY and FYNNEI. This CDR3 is CASSGRQINQPQHF. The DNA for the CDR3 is TGTGCCAGCAGTGGGAGGCAGATAAATCAGCCCCAGCATTTT.

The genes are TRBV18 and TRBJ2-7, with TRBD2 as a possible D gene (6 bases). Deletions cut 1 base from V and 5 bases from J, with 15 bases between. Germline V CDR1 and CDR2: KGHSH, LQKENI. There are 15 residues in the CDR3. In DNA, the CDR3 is TGTGCCAGCTCACCACTTCTCGGAGGGCGGGACGAGCAGTACTTC. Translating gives CASSPLLGGRDEQYF.

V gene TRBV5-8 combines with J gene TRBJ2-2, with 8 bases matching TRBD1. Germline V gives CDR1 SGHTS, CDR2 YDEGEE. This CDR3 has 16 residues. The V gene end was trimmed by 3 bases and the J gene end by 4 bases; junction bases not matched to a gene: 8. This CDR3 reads CASSSGQVASTGELFF. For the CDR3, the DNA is TGTGCCAGCAGCTCGGGACAGGTGGCGTCCACCGGGGAGCTGTTTTTT.

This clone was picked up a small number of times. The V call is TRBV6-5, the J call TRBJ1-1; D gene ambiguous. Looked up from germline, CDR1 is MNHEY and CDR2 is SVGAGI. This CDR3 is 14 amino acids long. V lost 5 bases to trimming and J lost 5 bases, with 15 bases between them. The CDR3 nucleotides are TGTGCCAGCAGTAGCGACGGGATTCGAACTGAAGCTTTCTTT. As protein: CASSSDGIRTEAFF.

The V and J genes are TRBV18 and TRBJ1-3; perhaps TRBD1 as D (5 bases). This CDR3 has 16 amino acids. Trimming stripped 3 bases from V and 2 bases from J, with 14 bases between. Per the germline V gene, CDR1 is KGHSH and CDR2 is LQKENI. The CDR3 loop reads CASSPLGGDPGNTIYF. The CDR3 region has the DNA TGTGCCAGCTCACCCCTCGGGGGGGACCCTGGAAACACCATATATTTT.

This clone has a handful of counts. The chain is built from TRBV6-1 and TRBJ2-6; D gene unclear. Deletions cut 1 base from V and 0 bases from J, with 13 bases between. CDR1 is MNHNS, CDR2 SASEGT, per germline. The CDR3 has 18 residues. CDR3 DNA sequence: TGTGCCAGCAGTGAAGACAGTCCTTTTTTCTCTGGGGCCAACGTCCTGACTTTC. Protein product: CASSEDSPFFSGANVLTF.

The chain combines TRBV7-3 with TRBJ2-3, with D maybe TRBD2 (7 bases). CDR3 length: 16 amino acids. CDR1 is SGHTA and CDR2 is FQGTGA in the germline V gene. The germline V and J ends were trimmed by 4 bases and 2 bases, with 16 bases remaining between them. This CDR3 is CASSWSGGRNTDTQYF. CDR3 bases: TGTGCCAGCAGCTGGTCGGGGGGCAGAAACACAGATACGCAGTATTTT.

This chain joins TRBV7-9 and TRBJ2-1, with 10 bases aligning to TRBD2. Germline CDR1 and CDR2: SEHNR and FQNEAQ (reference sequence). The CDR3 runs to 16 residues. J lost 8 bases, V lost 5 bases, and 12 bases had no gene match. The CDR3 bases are TGTGCCAGCAGCCCTAGACTAGCGGGCCTCGGCGATGAGCAGTTCTTC. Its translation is CASSPRLAGLGDEQFF.

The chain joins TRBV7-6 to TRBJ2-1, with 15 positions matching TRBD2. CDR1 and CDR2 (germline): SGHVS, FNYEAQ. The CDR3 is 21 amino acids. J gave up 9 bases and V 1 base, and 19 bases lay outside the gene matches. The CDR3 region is CASSLVPRTSGRGGYSGEQFF. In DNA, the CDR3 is TGTGCCAGCAGCTTAGTCCCTCGGACTAGCGGGAGGGGGGGCTATTCGGGTGAGCAGTTCTTC.

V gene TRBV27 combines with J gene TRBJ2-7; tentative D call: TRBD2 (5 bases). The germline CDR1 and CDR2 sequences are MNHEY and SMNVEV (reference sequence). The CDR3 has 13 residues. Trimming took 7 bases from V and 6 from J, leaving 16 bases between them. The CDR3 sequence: CASKRMAYSEQYF. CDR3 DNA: TGTGCCAGCAAGCGGATGGCCTACTCCGAGCAGTACTTC.

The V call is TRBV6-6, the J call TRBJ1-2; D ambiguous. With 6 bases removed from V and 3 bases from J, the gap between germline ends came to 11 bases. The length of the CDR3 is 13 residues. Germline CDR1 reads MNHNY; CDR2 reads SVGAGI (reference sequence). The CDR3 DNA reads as TGTGCCAGCAGAATTGATACAGACTATGGCTACACCTTC. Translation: CASRIDTDYGYTF.

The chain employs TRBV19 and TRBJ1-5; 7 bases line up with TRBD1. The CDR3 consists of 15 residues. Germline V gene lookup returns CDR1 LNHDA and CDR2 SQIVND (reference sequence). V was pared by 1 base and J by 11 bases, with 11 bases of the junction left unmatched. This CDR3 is CASSIGQGSGSAQHF. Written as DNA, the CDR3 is TGTGCCAGTAGTATAGGACAGGGCTCCGGGTCAGCCCAGCATTTT.

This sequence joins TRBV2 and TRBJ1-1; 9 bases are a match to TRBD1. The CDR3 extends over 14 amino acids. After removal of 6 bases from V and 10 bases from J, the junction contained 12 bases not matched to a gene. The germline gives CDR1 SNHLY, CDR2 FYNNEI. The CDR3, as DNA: TGTGCCAGCAGGGCGACAGGGGGACTTTTCAGAGCTTTCTTT. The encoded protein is CASRATGGLFRAFF.

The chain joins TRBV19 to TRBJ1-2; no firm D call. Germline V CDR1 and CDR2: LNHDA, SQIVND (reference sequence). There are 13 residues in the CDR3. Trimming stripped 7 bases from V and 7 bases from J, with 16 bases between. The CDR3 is CASTPGWSGGYTF. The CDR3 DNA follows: TGTGCCAGTACCCCGGGTTGGAGTGGTGGCTACACCTTC.

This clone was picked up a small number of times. The CDR3 loop is CASSSISGIDNEQFF. The CDR3 DNA sequence: TGTGCCAGCAGTTCTATTAGCGGGATAGACAATGAGCAGTTCTTC. This chain joins TRBV28 and TRBJ2-1, with TRBD2 matching over 8 bases. V lost 4 bases to trimming and J lost 5 bases; unmatched junction nucleotides: 7. The CDR3 runs to 15 residues. CDR1 is MDHEN, CDR2 SYDVKM, per germline.

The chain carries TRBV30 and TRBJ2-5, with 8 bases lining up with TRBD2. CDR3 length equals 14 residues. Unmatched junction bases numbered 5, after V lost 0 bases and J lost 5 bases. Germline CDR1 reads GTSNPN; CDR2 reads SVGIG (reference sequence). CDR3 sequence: CAWSVTPGGETQYF. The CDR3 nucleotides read TGTGCCTGGAGTGTGACACCGGGAGGGGAGACCCAGTACTTC.

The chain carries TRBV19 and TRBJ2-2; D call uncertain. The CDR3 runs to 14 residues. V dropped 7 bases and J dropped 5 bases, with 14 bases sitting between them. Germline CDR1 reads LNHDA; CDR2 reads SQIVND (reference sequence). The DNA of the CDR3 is TGTGCCAGTAAGGCAAAGCGCGGAACCGGGGAGCTGTTTTTT. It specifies CASKAKRGTGELFF.